Following are 26 T cell receptor beta chains from one sample sequenced in a study of cytomegalovirus exposure and HLA in healthy donors (dated by TCRdb to about 2017). Libraries were built with the immunoSEQ multiplex PCR assay. For the multiplex PCR, a mixture combining 60 forward primers for TCR Vbeta segments and 13 reverse primers for TCR Jbeta segments was used. What TCRdb holds here is the immuneACCESS table cut down to in-frame rearrangements. Part of the clones is not present; checked against another copy, under half of the missing clones reflect an unresolved V gene, and the others are unexplained. This sample has almost 80,000 clones in its table, and 67% of those were observed once. The leading ten clones occupy approximately 6.9% of the sample. Input material: PBMCs. These receptors came from a woman aged 50 to 60 in good health and CMV-seropositive.

This sequence joins TRBV2 and TRBJ1-1; no reliable D call. The germline V gene encodes CDR1 SNHLY and CDR2 FYNNEI. The CDR3 runs to 8 residues. V was trimmed by 8 bases and J by 10 bases, leaving 5 bases between them. CDR3 region: CASPLAFF. The CDR3 DNA sequence: TGTGCCAGCCCACTAGCTTTCTTT.

This clone was observed a single time. This chain connects TRBV6-1 to TRBJ2-7; TRBD2 might be the D (6 bases). The germline V and J ends were trimmed by 1 base and 7 bases, with 23 bases remaining between them. The CDR3 is 17 residues long. The germline V gene encodes CDR1 MNHNS and CDR2 SASEGT. CDR3 sequence (DNA): TGTGCCAGCAGTGAAGTTTTCGGATCGGCCTTGGAGGGGGAGCAGTACTTC. Encoded protein: CASSEVFGSALEGEQYF.

The chain employs TRBV15 and TRBJ2-7; D is uncertain. The CDR3 length is 14 residues. Germline V gene data show CDR1 as LNHNV and CDR2 as YYDKDF (reference sequence). Trimming took 0 bases from V and 4 from J, leaving 10 bases between them. The CDR3 reads CATSRDRGHYEQYV. CDR3 DNA: TGTGCCACCAGCAGAGATCGAGGTCATTACGAGCAGTACGTC.

This clone was seen a few times. The chain recombines TRBV9 with TRBJ2-1, with a weak D call TRBD1 (7 bases). Deletions cut 3 bases from V and 8 bases from J, with 21 bases between. This CDR3 spans 16 amino acids. Germline V gene data show CDR1 as SGDLS and CDR2 as YYNGEE. CDR3 sequence: CASSARGVDVIDEQFF. In nucleotides, the CDR3 is TGTGCCAGCAGCGCCAGGGGGGTGGACGTAATTGATGAGCAGTTCTTC.

The chain couples TRBV7-3 to TRBJ2-1, with 10 bases lining up with TRBD2. CDR1 is SGHTA and CDR2 is FQGTGA in the germline V gene. The CDR3 loop spans 15 amino acids. J gave up 6 bases and V 2 bases, and 4 bases lay outside the gene matches. CDR3 nucleotide sequence: TGTGCCAGCAGCTTAGGTAGCGGGGGGCCCAATGAGCAGTTCTTC. Its protein product is CASSLGSGGPNEQFF.

The J gene is TRBJ1-5, the V gene TRBV6-1, with D unclear. Germline V lookup: CDR1 MNHNS, CDR2 SASEGT. Trimming took off 4 bases at V and 6 bases at J, with 19 bases between the two ends. CDR3 length: 16 residues. The CDR3 bases are TGTGCCAGCAGTGTTTACCGAACTCCGGAGGGTCAGCCCCAGCATTTT. Its translation is CASSVYRTPEGQPQHF.

This chain uses TRBV6-6 with TRBJ2-7; D is uncertain. V lost 2 bases and J 4 bases, leaving 3 bases between the germline ends. The CDR3 sequence is 11 residues long. In germline, CDR1 is MNHNY, CDR2 SVGAGI (reference sequence). CDR3 region: CASSYRYEQYF. DNA of the CDR3: TGTGCCAGCAGTTACCGGTACGAGCAGTACTTC.

This clone was observed a single time. The rearrangement joins TRBV9 to TRBJ1-2, with D tentatively TRBD1 (6 bases). Trimming removed 4 bases at V and 8 bases at J, with 15 bases between. Per germline, CDR1 SGDLS and CDR2 YYNGEE. The CDR3 runs 13 residues. The CDR3: CASSPTGGGGYTF. CDR3 nucleotide sequence: TGTGCCAGCAGCCCCACGGGGGGCGGCGGCTACACCTTC.

This clone showed up just a few times. The rearrangement uses TRBV7-6 and TRBJ2-1, with TRBD1 as a possible D gene (6 bases). Trimming removed 2 bases at V and 7 bases at J, with 9 bases between. Germline CDR1 reads SGHVS; CDR2 reads FNYEAQ. This CDR3 has 13 amino acids. CDR3 in DNA: TGTGCCAGCAGCTTACCAAGGGGGAATGAGCAGTTCTTC. It specifies CASSLPRGNEQFF.

This chain connects TRBV5-1 to TRBJ1-1; 8 bases match TRBD1. The CDR3 covers 15 residues. The V segment lost 0 bases and the J segment 2 bases; nucleotides outside the gene matches: 3. The germline gives CDR1 SGHRS, CDR2 YFSETQ. In nucleotides, the CDR3 is TGCGCCAGCAGCTTGGAGACAGGGGATAACACTGAAGCTTTCTTT. Protein sequence: CASSLETGDNTEAFF.

CDR3 sequence: CASSAPTENTIYF. The CDR3 DNA follows: TGCGCCAGCAGCGCCCCTACAGAAAACACCATATATTTT. The chain carries TRBV5-1 and TRBJ1-3, with D uncertain. Germline V gene sequence: CDR1 SGHRS, CDR2 YFSETQ. The CDR3 contains 13 residues. Trimming took 4 bases from V and 6 from J, leaving 11 bases between them.

The V gene is TRBV9, the J gene TRBJ1-2; the D gene is possibly TRBD1 (5 bases). The germline V gene encodes CDR1 SGDLS and CDR2 YYNGEE. The CDR3 is 14 amino acids. V lost 0 bases and J 2 bases, leaving 8 bases between the germline ends. DNA of the CDR3: TGTGCCAGCAGCGTAGACGGGGGAAACTATGGCTACACCTTC. Encoded protein: CASSVDGGNYGYTF.

This chain connects TRBV18 to TRBJ1-5; D perhaps matches TRBD1 (5 bases). CDR1 and CDR2 (germline): KGHSH, LQKENI. With 8 bases removed from V and 3 bases from J, the gap between germline ends came to 14 bases. This CDR3 spans 14 amino acids. The CDR3 nucleotides read TGTGCCAGCGCTGTGGGGACTATCAATCAGCCCCAGCATTTT. Protein product: CASAVGTINQPQHF.

As concerns this clone: Other DNA sequences in this sample translate to the same CDR3. V is TRBV20-1 and J is TRBJ2-3; no clear D. CDR3 length: 11 amino acids. Germline V gives CDR1 DFQATT, CDR2 SNEGSKA (reference sequence). V gave up 3 bases and J gave up 6 bases, with 7 bases separating them. CDR3 in DNA: TGCAGTGCTAGCTCCGGGGATACGCAGTATTTT. It encodes CSASSGDTQYF.

The chain couples TRBV13 to TRBJ1-5; 7 nucleotides match TRBD1. The germline V gene encodes CDR1 PRHDT and CDR2 FYEKMQ (reference sequence). The CDR3 contains 15 residues. J gave up 4 bases and V 0 bases, and 3 bases lay outside the gene matches. CDR3 DNA sequence: TGTGCCAGCAGCTTAGGAACAGGGGCTAATCAGCCCCAGCATTTT. This codes for CASSLGTGANQPQHF. Full variable domain (outside the CDR3, taken from reference TRBV13 and TRBJ1-5): AAGVIQSPRHLIKEKRETATLKCYPIPRHDTVYWYQQGPGQDPQFLISFYEKMQSDKGSIPDRFSAQQFSDYHSELNMSSLELGDSALYFCASSLGTGANQPQHFGDGTRLSIL.

CDR3 DNA sequence: TGTGCCAGCAGTCGATCCTCGGGTTACTATGAAAAACTGTTTTTT. This sequence encodes CASSRSSGYYEKLFF. This chain joins TRBV27 and TRBJ1-4; the D is unclear. V was cut by 5 bases and J by 6 bases, with 16 bases left in between. This CDR3 comprises 15 residues. Germline lookup yields CDR1 MNHEY and CDR2 SMNVEV (reference sequence). Full variable domain (rest looked up from reference TRBV27 and TRBJ1-4): EAQVTQNPRYLITVTGKKLTVTCSQNMNHEYMSWYRQDPGLGLRQIYYSMNVEVTDKGDVPEGYKVSRKEKRNFPLILESPSPNQTSLYFCASSRSSGYYEKLFFGSGTQLSVL.

The genes are TRBV4-1 and TRBJ1-1; D remains unclear. Deletions cut 5 bases from V and 6 bases from J, with 16 bases between. The germline V gene has CDR1 MGHRA and CDR2 YSYEKL. This CDR3 spans 14 amino acids. The CDR3 sequence: CASSNHGRPPEAFF. The CDR3 DNA reads TGCGCCAGCAGCAACCACGGTCGTCCCCCTGAAGCTTTCTTT.

V usage is TRBV21-1 and J usage is TRBJ2-3; TRBD1 reflects the table's D call only, with no check against the DNA. TRBV21-1 represents a pseudogene. The CDR3 has 15 amino acids. DNA for the CDR3: TGTGCCAGCAGCAAGACTCGGACAGGGACAAATACGCAGTATTTT. Translation: CASSKTRTGTNTQYF.

The chain is built from TRBV5-1 and TRBJ2-7, with D unclear. Per germline, CDR1 SGHRS and CDR2 YFSETQ. The V end was cut by 7 bases, the J end by 0 bases, with 5 bases between. This CDR3 has 11 residues. Written as DNA, the CDR3 is TGCGCCAGCCGCGACTCCTACGAGCAGTACTTC. Translating it yields CASRDSYEQYF.

The chain uses TRBV18 and TRBJ2-1; D is unclear. The CDR3 is 12 amino acids. Trimming left V 2 bases short and J 9 bases short, with 8 bases between. The V gene's germline CDR1 is KGHSH and CDR2 LQKENI. CDR3 protein: CASSPATGEQFF. CDR3 DNA sequence: TGTGCCAGCTCACCAGCCACGGGTGAGCAGTTCTTC.

This chain uses TRBV4-1 with TRBJ2-5; a possible D gene is TRBD2 (6 bases). With 1 base removed from V and 5 bases from J, the gap between germline ends came to 11 bases. The CDR3 totals 14 residues. The germline V gene encodes CDR1 MGHRA and CDR2 YSYEKL. CDR3: CASSQARGWETQYF. CDR3 sequence (DNA): TGCGCCAGCAGCCAAGCCCGGGGGTGGGAGACCCAGTACTTC.

This clone was detected a few times. V and J are TRBV30 and TRBJ1-2; TRBD1 is a possible D gene (6 bases). Germline CDR1 GTSNPN, CDR2 SVGIG (reference sequence). The CDR3 has 14 residues. Trimming stripped 4 bases from V and 2 bases from J, with 14 bases between. The CDR3 is CAWKMDSTNYGYTF. CDR3 sequence (DNA): TGTGCCTGGAAAATGGACAGCACCAACTATGGCTACACCTTC.

The V and J genes are TRBV5-1 and TRBJ2-5, with 8 positions matching TRBD2. Germline trimming cut 1 base from V and 11 bases from J; bases unmatched to any gene: 13. The length of the CDR3 is 15 residues. Per germline, CDR1 SGHRS and CDR2 YFSETQ. In nucleotides, the CDR3 is TGCGCCAGCAGCTTGTTACCGGGGGGGATTCGGGAGCAGTACTTC. It yields the protein CASSLLPGGIREQYF.

This sequence joins TRBV19 and TRBJ1-4; no clear D. V lost 9 bases and J 8 bases, leaving 13 bases between the germline ends. Per the germline V gene, CDR1 is LNHDA and CDR2 is SQIVND (reference sequence). The CDR3 loop spans 12 amino acids. The CDR3 loop is CASGRGREKLFF. In DNA form, the CDR3 reads TGTGCCAGCGGACGGGGTCGGGAAAAACTGTTTTTT.

This rearrangement joins TRBV27 to TRBJ2-1; D not resolved. Germline V gene sequence: CDR1 MNHEY, CDR2 SMNVEV (reference sequence). The length of the CDR3 is 14 residues. The germline V and J ends were trimmed by 2 bases and 7 bases, with 12 bases remaining between them. The CDR3 sequence is CASSLPMRRNEQFF. DNA of the CDR3: TGTGCCAGCAGTTTACCCATGCGTCGAAATGAGCAGTTCTTC.

The chain joins TRBV5-1 to TRBJ1-1, with unresolved D. Germline CDR1 reads SGHRS; CDR2 reads YFSETQ. V lost 1 base to trimming and J lost 0 bases, with 7 bases between them. The length of the CDR3 is 14 residues. Here the CDR3 DNA reads TGCGCCAGCAGCTTGATTCCGGTGAACACTGAAGCTTTCTTT. The encoded protein is CASSLIPVNTEAFF.